This TCR beta chain stems from a study of blood T cell repertoires in COVID-19. The wider study: T cells, B-cell-depleted T cells, or PBMCs supplied cDNA or gDNA.

Recovered status applied to Cohort 3 donors who had two consecutive negative PCRs. It also applied to those with clearance or with symptom resolution. The CDR3 extends over 13 amino acids. Germline CDR1 is MNHEY and CDR2 is SVGAGI. Trimming left V 7 bases short and J 5 bases short, with 14 bases between. In the study's own analysis: Estimation of nucleated cell counts was performed using reference gene primer amplification. The method was immunoSEQ multiplex PCR; TCRdb's version includes in-frame clones alone and lacks a portion of them. V and J calls and clone size are copied from that table; D and trimming were computed from the DNA. The table includes approximately 290,000 clones, 75% to 90% detected once.

The sequence was obtained from a woman in her thirties who had recovered from COVID-19. The genes are TRBV6-5 and TRBJ1-1; TRBD1 is a possible D gene (5 bases). Input material: PBMCs or T cells enriched from blood (not recorded which). CDR3 loop: CASTDGGVTEAFF. The CDR3 DNA follows: TGTGCCAGCACCGATGGAGGGGTAACTGAAGCTTTCTTT.